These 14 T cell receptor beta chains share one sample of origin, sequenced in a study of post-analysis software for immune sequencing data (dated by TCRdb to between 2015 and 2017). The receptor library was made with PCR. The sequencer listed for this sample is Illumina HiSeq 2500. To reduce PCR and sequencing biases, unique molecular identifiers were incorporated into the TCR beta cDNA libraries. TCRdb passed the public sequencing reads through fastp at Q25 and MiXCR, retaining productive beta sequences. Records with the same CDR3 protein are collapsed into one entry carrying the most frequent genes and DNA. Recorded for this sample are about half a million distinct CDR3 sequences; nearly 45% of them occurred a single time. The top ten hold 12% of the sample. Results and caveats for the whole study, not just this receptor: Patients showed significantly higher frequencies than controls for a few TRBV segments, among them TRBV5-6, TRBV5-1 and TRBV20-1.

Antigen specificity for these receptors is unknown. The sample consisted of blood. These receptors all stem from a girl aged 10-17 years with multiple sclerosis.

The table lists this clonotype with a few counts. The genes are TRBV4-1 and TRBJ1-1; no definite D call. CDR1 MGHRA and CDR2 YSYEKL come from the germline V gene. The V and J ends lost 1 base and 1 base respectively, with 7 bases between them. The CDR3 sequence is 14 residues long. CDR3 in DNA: TGCGCCAGCAGCCAAGTCGGGCAGAACACTGAAGCTTTCTTT. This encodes CASSQVGQNTEAFF.

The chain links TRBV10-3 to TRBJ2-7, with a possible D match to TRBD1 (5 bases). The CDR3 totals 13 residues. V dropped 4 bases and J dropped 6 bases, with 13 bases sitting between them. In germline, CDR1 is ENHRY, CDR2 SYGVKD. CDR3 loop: CAISVGTGAEQYF. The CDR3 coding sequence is TGTGCCATCAGTGTGGGAACAGGAGCCGAGCAGTACTTC.

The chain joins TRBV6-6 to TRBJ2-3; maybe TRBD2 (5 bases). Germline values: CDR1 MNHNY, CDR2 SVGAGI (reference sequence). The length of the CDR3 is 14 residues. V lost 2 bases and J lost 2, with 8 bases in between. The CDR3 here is CASSYVAPTDTQYF. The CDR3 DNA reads TGTGCCAGCAGTTACGTAGCGCCCACAGATACGCAGTATTTT.

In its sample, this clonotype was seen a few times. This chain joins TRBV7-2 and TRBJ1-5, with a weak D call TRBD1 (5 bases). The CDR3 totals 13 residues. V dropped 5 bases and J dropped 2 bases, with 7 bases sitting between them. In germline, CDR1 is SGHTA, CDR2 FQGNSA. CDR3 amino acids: CASSGGGNQPQHF. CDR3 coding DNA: TGTGCCAGCAGCGGAGGGGGCAATCAGCCCCAGCATTTT.

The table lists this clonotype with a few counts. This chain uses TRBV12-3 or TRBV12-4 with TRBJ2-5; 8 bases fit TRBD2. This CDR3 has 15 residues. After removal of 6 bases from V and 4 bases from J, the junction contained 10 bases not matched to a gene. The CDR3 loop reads CASSSPFGRAETQYF. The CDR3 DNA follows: TGTGCCAGCAGCTCCCCATTCGGGAGGGCAGAGACCCAGTACTTC.

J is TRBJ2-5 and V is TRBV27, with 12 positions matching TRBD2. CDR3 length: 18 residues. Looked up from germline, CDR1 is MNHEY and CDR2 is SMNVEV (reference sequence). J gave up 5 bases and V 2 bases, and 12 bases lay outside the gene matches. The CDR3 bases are TGTGCCAGCAGTTTAAGGCTAGCGGGAGGGCCGGGGCTGGAGACCCAGTACTTC. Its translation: CASSLRLAGGPGLETQYF.

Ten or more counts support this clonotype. The DNA for the CDR3 is TGTGCCAGCAGTGGGGGACAGGGGATCTACGAGCAGTACTTC. Translated, it gives CASSGGQGIYEQYF. This chain connects TRBV6-1 to TRBJ2-7; 10 bases line up with TRBD1. Per germline, CDR1 MNHNS and CDR2 SASEGT. The CDR3 covers 14 residues. V was pared by 4 bases and J by 3 bases, with 3 bases of the junction left unmatched.

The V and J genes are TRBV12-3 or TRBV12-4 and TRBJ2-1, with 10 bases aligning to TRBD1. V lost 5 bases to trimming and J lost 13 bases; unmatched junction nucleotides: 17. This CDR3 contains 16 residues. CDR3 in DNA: TGTGCCAGCAGTCCCCTTCGACAGGGGGCTGGGCAGACCCAGTTCTTC. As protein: CASSPLRQGAGQTQFF.

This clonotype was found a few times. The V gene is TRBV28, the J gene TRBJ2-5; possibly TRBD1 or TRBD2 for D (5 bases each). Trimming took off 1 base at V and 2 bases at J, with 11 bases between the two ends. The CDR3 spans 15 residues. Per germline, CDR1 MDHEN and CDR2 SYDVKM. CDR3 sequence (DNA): TGTGCCAGCAGTTTATCGTTTTGGGGGCAAGAGACCCAGTACTTC. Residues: CASSLSFWGQETQYF. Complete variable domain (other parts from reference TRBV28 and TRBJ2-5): DVKVTQSSRYLVKRTGEKVFLECVQDMDHENMFWYRQDPGLGLRLIYFSYDVKMKEKGDIPEGYSVSREKKERFSLILESASTNQTSMYLCASSLSFWGQETQYFGPGTRLLVL.

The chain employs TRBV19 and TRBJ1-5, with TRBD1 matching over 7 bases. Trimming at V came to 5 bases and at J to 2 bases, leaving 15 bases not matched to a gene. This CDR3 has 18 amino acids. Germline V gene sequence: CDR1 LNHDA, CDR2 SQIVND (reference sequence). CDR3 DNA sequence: TGTGCCAGTAGTCTAAGAAGGGGGGACCAGGGGGGCAATCAGCCCCAGCATTTT. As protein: CASSLRRGDQGGNQPQHF.

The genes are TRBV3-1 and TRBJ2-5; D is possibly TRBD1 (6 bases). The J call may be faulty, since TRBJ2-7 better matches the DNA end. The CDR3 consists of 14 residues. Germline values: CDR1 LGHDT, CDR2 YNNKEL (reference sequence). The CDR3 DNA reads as TGTGCCAGCAGCCAAGCCGGGACACCCAGCGAGCAGTACTTC. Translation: CASSQAGTPSEQYF.

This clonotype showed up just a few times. The CDR3, as DNA: TGTGCCAGCAGTGAAGGAAGGTTCAGCGAGCAGTACTTC. Translation gives CASSEGRFSEQYF. This sequence joins TRBV25-1 and TRBJ2-7; no clear D gene. Trimming took off 2 bases at V and 6 bases at J, with 11 bases between the two ends. CDR1 is MGHDK, CDR2 SYGVNS, per germline. CDR3 length: 13 residues.

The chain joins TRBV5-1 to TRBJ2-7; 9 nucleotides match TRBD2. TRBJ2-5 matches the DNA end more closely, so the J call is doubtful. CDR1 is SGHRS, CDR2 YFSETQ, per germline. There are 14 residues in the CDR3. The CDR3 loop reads CASSPSGKGETQYF. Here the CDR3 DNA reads TGCGCCAGCAGCCCTAGCGGGAAAGGGGAGACCCAGTACTTC.

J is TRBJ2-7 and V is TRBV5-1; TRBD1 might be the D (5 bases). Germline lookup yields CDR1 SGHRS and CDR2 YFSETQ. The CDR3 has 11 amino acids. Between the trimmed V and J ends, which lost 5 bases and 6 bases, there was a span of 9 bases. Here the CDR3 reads CASRYTGEQYF. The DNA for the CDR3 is TGCGCCAGCAGATATACAGGCGAGCAGTACTTC.